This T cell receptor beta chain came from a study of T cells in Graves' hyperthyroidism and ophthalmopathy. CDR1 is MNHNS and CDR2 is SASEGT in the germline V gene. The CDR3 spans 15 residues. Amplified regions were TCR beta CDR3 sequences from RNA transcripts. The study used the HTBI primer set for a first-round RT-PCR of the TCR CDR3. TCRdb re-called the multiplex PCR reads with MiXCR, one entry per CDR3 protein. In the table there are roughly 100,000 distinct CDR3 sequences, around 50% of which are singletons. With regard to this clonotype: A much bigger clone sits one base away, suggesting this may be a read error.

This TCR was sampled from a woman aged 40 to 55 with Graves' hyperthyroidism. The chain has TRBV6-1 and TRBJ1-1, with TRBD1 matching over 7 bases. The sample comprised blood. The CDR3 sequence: CASKVVGTENTETFF. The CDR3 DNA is TGTGCCAGCAAAGTGGTAGGGACAGAGAACACTGAAACTTTCTTT.